This T cell receptor beta chain originates from a study of shared clonotypes between healthy human individuals. Overall study context: CD4 naive and CD4 memory each took three plates per donor, while CD8 naive took two and CD8 memory one. Study findings and constraints: Only blood was sampled, and tissue TCR repertoires likely differ from blood ones.

Repertoires were generated with immunoSEQ multiplex PCR, while TCRdb's copy carries only in-frame clones and drops some. The sample carries more than 400,000 clones, more than 95% recorded once. Germline CDR1 reads MDHEN; CDR2 reads SYDVKM. CDR3 length equals 15 residues. Germline trimming cut 6 bases from V and 5 bases from J; bases unmatched to any gene: 13. A remark on this clone: What it recognizes is unknown.

The sequence derives from a woman aged 25 to 39 in good health. The chain joins TRBV28 to TRBJ2-7, with 7 bases matching TRBD1. The source material was naive CD4+ T cells sorted from blood. Subset specified: CD45RA+ positively selected. CDR3 sequence: CASSQPPTGSHEQYF. CDR3 DNA sequence: TGTGCCAGCAGCCAACCCCCGACAGGGTCCCACGAGCAGTACTTC.